This T cell receptor beta chain was retrieved from a study of blood T cell repertoires in COVID-19. Looking at the study overall: Sites in the United States, Italy and Spain provided acute and convalescent COVID-19 samples. T cells, B-cell-depleted T cells, or PBMCs supplied cDNA or gDNA.

The CDR3 is 18 amino acids. J was trimmed by 6 bases and V by 0 bases; bases with no gene match: 9. Germline V gives CDR1 SGHTA, CDR2 FQGNSA. The repertoire was sequenced with immunoSEQ multiplex PCR; TCRdb's copy has only in-frame clones and lacks some. The data show about 150,000 clones, approximately 90% seen once. The source is a woman aged 70-85 years with acute or convalescent COVID-19. The chain has TRBV7-2 and TRBJ2-1; 12 bases are shared with TRBD1. Sequenced input: peripheral blood. The CDR3 is CASSLAMLGQGARNEQFF. The DNA for the CDR3 is TGTGCCAGCAGCTTAGCGATGCTGGGACAGGGGGCTCGCAATGAGCAGTTCTTC.